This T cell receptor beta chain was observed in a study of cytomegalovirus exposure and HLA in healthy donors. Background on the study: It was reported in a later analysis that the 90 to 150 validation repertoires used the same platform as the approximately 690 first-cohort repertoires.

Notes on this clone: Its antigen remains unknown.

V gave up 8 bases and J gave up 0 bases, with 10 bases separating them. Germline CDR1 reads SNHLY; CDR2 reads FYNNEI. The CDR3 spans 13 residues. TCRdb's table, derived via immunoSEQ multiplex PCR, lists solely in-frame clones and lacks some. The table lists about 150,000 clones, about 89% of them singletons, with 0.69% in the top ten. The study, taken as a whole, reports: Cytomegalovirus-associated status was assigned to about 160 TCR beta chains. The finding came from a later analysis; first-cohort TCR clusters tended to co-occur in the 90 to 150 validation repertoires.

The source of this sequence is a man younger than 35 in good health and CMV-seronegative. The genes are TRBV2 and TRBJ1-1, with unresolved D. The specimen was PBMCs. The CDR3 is CASLEVVNTEAFF. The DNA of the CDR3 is TGTGCCAGCCTAGAGGTGGTGAACACTGAAGCTTTCTTT.